The T cell receptor beta chain described here comes from a study of shared clonotypes between healthy human individuals. Libraries were prepared by immunoSEQ multiplex PCR; TCRdb keeps only in-frame clonotypes and omits some of them. The profile shows about 2.5 million clones, just under 95% of them singletons. This CDR3 comprises 12 residues. V was pared by 7 bases and J by 1 base, with 7 bases between. In germline, CDR1 is MNHEY, CDR2 SVGAGI. This chain uses TRBV6-5 with TRBJ1-2; no reliable D call. Sequenced input: naive CD4+ T cells from PBMCs. Subset specified: CD45RA+ positively selected. The source of this sequence is a man aged 18-30 years in good health. Some clones in this sample may be carry-over from other donors' samples. This CDR3 reads CASKAGNYGYTF. The CDR3 coding sequence is TGTGCCAGCAAGGCGGGTAACTATGGCTACACCTTC.